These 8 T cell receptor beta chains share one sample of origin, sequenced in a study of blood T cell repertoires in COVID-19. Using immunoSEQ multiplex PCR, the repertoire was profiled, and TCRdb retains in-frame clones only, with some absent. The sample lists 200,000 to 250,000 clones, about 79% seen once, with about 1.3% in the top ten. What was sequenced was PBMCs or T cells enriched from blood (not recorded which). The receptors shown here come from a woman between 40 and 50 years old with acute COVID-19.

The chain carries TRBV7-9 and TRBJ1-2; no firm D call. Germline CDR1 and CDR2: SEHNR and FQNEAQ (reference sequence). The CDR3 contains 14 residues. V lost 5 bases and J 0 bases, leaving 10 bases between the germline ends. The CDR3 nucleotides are TGTGCCAGCAGCCCAGGAATTACTAACTATGGCTACACCTTC. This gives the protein CASSPGITNYGYTF.

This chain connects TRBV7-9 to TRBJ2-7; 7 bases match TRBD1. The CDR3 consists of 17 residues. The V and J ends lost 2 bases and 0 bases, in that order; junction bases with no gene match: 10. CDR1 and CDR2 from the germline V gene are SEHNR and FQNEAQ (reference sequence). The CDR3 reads CASSLRPLRDSSYEQYF. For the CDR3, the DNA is TGTGCCAGCAGCTTACGGCCCCTTCGGGACAGCTCCTACGAGCAGTACTTC.

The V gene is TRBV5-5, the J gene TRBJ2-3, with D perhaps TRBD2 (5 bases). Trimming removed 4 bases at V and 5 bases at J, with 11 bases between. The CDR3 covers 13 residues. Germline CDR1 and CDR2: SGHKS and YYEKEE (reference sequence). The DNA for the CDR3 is TGTGCCAGCAGCCCCGAGGGCCTAGATACGCAGTATTTT. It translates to CASSPEGLDTQYF.

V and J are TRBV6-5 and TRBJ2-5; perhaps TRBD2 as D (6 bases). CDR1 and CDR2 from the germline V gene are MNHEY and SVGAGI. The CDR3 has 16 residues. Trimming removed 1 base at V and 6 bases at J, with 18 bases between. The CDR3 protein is CASSYFGRTGSQTQYF. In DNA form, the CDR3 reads TGTGCCAGCAGTTACTTCGGGCGTACCGGGAGCCAGACCCAGTACTTC.

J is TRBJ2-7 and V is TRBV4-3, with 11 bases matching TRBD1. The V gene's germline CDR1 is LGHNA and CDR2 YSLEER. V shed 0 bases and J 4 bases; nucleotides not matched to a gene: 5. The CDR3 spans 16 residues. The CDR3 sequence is CASSQEPGQGGYEQYF. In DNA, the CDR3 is TGCGCCAGCAGCCAAGAGCCGGGACAGGGGGGATACGAGCAGTACTTC.

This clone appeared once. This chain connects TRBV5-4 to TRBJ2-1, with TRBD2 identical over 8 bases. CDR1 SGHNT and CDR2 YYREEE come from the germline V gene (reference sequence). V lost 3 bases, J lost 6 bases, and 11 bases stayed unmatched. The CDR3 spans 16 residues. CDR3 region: CASSWRAGVYSNEQFF. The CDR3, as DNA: TGTGCCAGCAGCTGGCGAGCGGGGGTCTACTCCAATGAGCAGTTCTTC.

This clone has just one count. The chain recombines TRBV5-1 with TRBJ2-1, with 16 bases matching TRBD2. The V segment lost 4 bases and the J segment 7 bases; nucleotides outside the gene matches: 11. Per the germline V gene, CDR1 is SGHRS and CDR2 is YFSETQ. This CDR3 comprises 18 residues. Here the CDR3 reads CASSVKPGTSGRVNEQFF. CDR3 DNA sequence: TGCGCCAGCAGCGTAAAACCCGGGACTAGCGGGAGGGTTAATGAGCAGTTCTTC.

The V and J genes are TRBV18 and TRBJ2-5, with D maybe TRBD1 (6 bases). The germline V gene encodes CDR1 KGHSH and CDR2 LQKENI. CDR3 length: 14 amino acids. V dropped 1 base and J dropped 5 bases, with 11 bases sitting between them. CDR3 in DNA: TGTGCCAGCTCACCACAACAGGGAGAGGAGACCCAGTACTTC. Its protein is CASSPQQGEETQYF.